The 5 T cell receptor beta chains presented below share a single source sample, sequenced in a study of cytomegalovirus exposure and HLA in healthy donors. The PCR contained 60 Vbeta and 13 Jbeta primers. Here immunoSEQ multiplex PCR was the method, and the copy in TCRdb shows in-frame clones only, minus some. The sample lists around 200,000 clones, 60% to 80% occurring once. The sequencing input was PBMCs. These TCRs come from a young man in good health and CMV-seronegative.

The chain employs TRBV9 and TRBJ1-3, with TRBD1 as a possible D gene (6 bases). The germline CDR1 and CDR2 sequences are SGDLS and YYNGEE. Trimming pared 0 bases from V and 1 base from J, leaving 8 bases between. The CDR3 contains 15 residues. The CDR3 protein is CASSVGGQSGNTIYF. As DNA, the CDR3 is TGTGCCAGCAGCGTAGGAGGACAGTCTGGAAACACCATATATTTT.

There are a few counts of this clone. CDR3 in DNA: TGTGCCAGTAGTATCCGGACAGGGGTTGAGACAGATACGCAGTATTTT. It yields the protein CASSIRTGVETDTQYF. The chain employs TRBV19 and TRBJ2-3; 9 nucleotides line up with TRBD1. Germline trimming cut 3 bases from V and 3 bases from J; bases unmatched to any gene: 7. Looked up from germline, CDR1 is LNHDA and CDR2 is SQIVND (reference sequence). The CDR3 length is 16 residues.

The J gene is TRBJ2-6, the V gene TRBV30; 7 bases fit TRBD1. V shed 8 bases, J shed 12 bases, and the junction held 7 bases outside the gene matches. CDR3 length: 11 amino acids. The germline V gene has CDR1 GTSNPN and CDR2 SVGIG (reference sequence). CDR3 nucleotide sequence: TGTGCCGCGACAGGGTCGCGCGTCCTGACTTTC. It is translated as CAATGSRVLTF.

The chain carries TRBV15 and TRBJ1-1; 8 bases are a match to TRBD1. Looked up from germline, CDR1 is LNHNV and CDR2 is YYDKDF (reference sequence). This CDR3 is built from 16 residues. Trimming took 1 base from V and 3 from J; bases not matched to a gene: 7. The CDR3 DNA is TGTGCCACCAGCAGAGGGGGGACAGGAGGGGACACTGAAGCTTTCTTT. The encoded protein is CATSRGGTGGDTEAFF.

The chain is built from TRBV5-6 and TRBJ2-1, with no clear D. Trimming shortened V by 0 bases and J by 7 bases, and 2 bases separated the two germline ends. Germline V gives CDR1 SGHDT, CDR2 YYEEEE. The CDR3 loop spans 11 amino acids. This chain's CDR3 is CASSLANEQFF. The DNA of the CDR3 is TGTGCCAGCAGCTTGGCGAATGAGCAGTTCTTC.